This T cell receptor beta chain was sequenced in a study of T-cell reconstitution after alpha-beta-depleted transplantation in children. Study-level results: When one year had passed after transplant, most T-cell counts and diversity came from newly produced T cells.

The CDR3 spans 16 residues. The germline CDR1 and CDR2 sequences are LGHNA and YNFKEQ. The J segment lost 3 bases and the V segment lost 2 bases, leaving 8 bases of the junction unmatched. Preparation of the TCRbeta library involved a method that used unique molecular identifiers. TCRdb re-called the PCR reads through MiXCR, storing one row per CDR3 protein. The sample contains nearly 350,000 distinct CDR3 sequences, around 15% of which appear only once. Comment on this clonotype: Its specificity is not known.

This TCR was recovered from a male patient under 10 years old who had a stem cell transplant for acute lymphoblastic leukemia, so the T cells may come from the graft donor. J is TRBJ2-7 and V is TRBV4-2; 9 bases line up with TRBD2. This specimen consisted of PBMCs, mostly from graft donor cells, obtained 360 days after TCRalphabeta/CD19-depleted stem cell transplant. This chain's CDR3 is CASSQSSWREGYEQYF. CDR3 nucleotides: TGTGCCAGCAGCCAATCGTCGTGGCGGGAGGGCTACGAGCAGTACTTC.